A single sample gave rise to the 21 T cell receptor beta chains below, sequenced in a study of blood T cell repertoires in COVID-19. Generated by immunoSEQ multiplex PCR, the TCRdb table keeps only in-frame clones and is missing some. Of around 130,000 clones listed, approximately 85% are singletons. Source material: peripheral blood. Receptors originate from a human donor in a cohort sampled during active COVID-19.

This rearrangement joins TRBV9 to TRBJ1-6; D not resolved. Trimming left V 3 bases short and J 5 bases short, with 12 bases between. The CDR3 runs 15 residues. In germline, CDR1 is SGDLS, CDR2 YYNGEE. The CDR3 sequence: CASSEVGVNNSPLHF. CDR3 DNA sequence: TGTGCCAGCAGCGAGGTGGGAGTTAATAATTCACCCCTCCACTTT. Looking up the rest from reference TRBV9 and TRBJ1-6 gives the full variable domain: DSGVTQTPKHLITATGQRVTLRCSPRSGDLSVYWYQQSLDQGLQFLIQYYNGEERAKGNILERFSAQQFPDLHSELNLSSLELGDSALYFCASSEVGVNNSPLHFGNGTRLTVT.

This clone was seen just once. In DNA form, the CDR3 reads TGCGCCAGCAGCTGGGAGGGTATGACCCAGTACTTC. As protein: CASSWEGMTQYF. The chain employs TRBV5-1 and TRBJ2-5; 7 nucleotides agree with TRBD2. Germline lookup yields CDR1 SGHRS and CDR2 YFSETQ. J gave up 7 bases and V 3 bases, and 3 bases lay outside the gene matches. The CDR3 has 12 amino acids.

The chain links TRBV30 to TRBJ1-4; TRBD1 aligns across 8 bases. The CDR3 runs to 18 residues. V lost 0 bases to trimming and J lost 5 bases; unmatched junction nucleotides: 14. The germline CDR1 and CDR2 sequences are GTSNPN and SVGIG (reference sequence). CDR3 sequence reads: CAWSVPYRGVGVNEKLFF. In nucleotides, the CDR3 is TGTGCCTGGAGTGTACCGTACAGGGGGGTAGGAGTGAATGAAAAACTGTTTTTT.

This clone was recorded once. As DNA, the CDR3 is TGTGCCAGCAGCCCAACCGGGACAGGGAACGCTTTCTTT. Amino acid sequence: CASSPTGTGNAFF. The chain carries TRBV5-6 and TRBJ1-1; 9 positions match TRBD1. Trimming took 4 bases from V and 11 from J; bases not matched to a gene: 9. The CDR3 has 13 amino acids. From germline, CDR1 is SGHDT and CDR2 YYEEEE.

The chain combines TRBV10-2 with TRBJ1-5; TRBD1 matches 10 bases. V dropped 6 bases and J dropped 0; count of bases not matched to a gene: 8. The CDR3 sequence is 17 residues long. Germline V gene data show CDR1 as WSHSY and CDR2 as SAAADI. The CDR3 is CASRDSDRGDSNQPQHF. The CDR3, as DNA: TGCGCCAGCAGAGACTCGGACAGGGGGGATAGCAATCAGCCCCAGCATTTT.

The chain carries TRBV7-2 and TRBJ1-5, with a possible D match to TRBD1 (6 bases). The CDR3 length is 14 residues. Germline CDR1 and CDR2: SGHTA and FQGNSA. V was trimmed by 5 bases and J by 4 bases, leaving 12 bases between them. The CDR3 protein is CASSLWTVNQPQHF. Written as DNA, the CDR3 is TGTGCCAGCAGCCTATGGACAGTTAATCAGCCCCAGCATTTT.

This clone has only a few counts. J is TRBJ2-6 and V is TRBV7-2, with a tentative D call TRBD1 (6 bases). This CDR3 spans 13 amino acids. CDR1 and CDR2 from the germline V gene are SGHTA and FQGNSA. Trimming pared 10 bases from V and 4 bases from J, leaving 11 bases between. CDR3: CATGRGGANVLTF. The CDR3 DNA reads TGTGCCACCGGAAGGGGGGGGGCCAACGTCCTGACTTTC.

This rearrangement joins TRBV6-2 or TRBV6-3 to TRBJ1-2, with 9 bases that match TRBD1. The length of the CDR3 is 13 residues. Losses at the gene ends were 5 bases for V and 6 bases for J; bases not matched to a gene: 4. The germline V gene has CDR1 MNHEY and CDR2 SVGEGT. This CDR3 is CASSNGQGNGYTF. The CDR3 DNA is TGTGCCAGCAGTAACGGACAGGGGAATGGCTACACCTTC.

The V and J genes are TRBV4-3 and TRBJ1-3, with D uncertain. In germline, CDR1 is LGHNA, CDR2 YSLEER. The CDR3 runs 16 residues. V dropped 1 base and J dropped 8 bases, with 18 bases sitting between them. CDR3 nucleotides: TGCGCCAGCAGCCAAGTTCCCCAATTCCTCGGGGACACCATATATTTT. This gives the protein CASSQVPQFLGDTIYF.

This clone came up once. V is TRBV7-9 and J is TRBJ1-1, with a weak D call TRBD1 (6 bases). There are 15 residues in the CDR3. From germline, CDR1 is SEHNR and CDR2 FQNEAQ (reference sequence). V lost 5 bases and J 0 bases, leaving 13 bases between the germline ends. CDR3 coding DNA: TGTGCCAGCAGCATACGACAGGACTTGAACACTGAAGCTTTCTTT. It translates to CASSIRQDLNTEAFF.

V gene TRBV10-3 combines with J gene TRBJ1-6; D call uncertain. V was cut by 9 bases and J by 5 bases, with 14 bases left in between. The CDR3 totals 14 residues. Looked up from germline, CDR1 is ENHRY and CDR2 is SYGVKD. The CDR3 coding sequence is TGTGCCATGGCTCAACAGCTTAATAATTCACCCCTCCACTTT. This translates into CAMAQQLNNSPLHF.

This chain links TRBV6-2 or TRBV6-3 with TRBJ2-3; possible D gene TRBD2, 6 bases. Germline CDR1 MNHEY, CDR2 SVGEGT. V lost 5 bases and J lost 7, with 16 bases in between. CDR3 size: 14 residues. This chain's CDR3 is CASSRDSYSYTQYF. CDR3 sequence (DNA): TGTGCCAGCAGTCGGGACTCCTACAGTTATACGCAGTATTTT.

The chain recombines TRBV5-1 with TRBJ2-2; 7 nucleotides match TRBD1. The V and J ends lost 3 bases and 6 bases, in that order; junction bases with no gene match: 8. The CDR3 totals 15 residues. Per germline, CDR1 SGHRS and CDR2 YFSETQ. This CDR3 reads CASSWDDRAPGELFF. The CDR3 nucleotides read TGCGCCAGCAGCTGGGATGACAGGGCCCCCGGGGAGCTGTTTTTT.

CDR3 in DNA: TGCGCCAGCAGCCAGGATGACAGGGGGCTTTTAGCAGATACGCAGTATTTT. It yields the protein CASSQDDRGLLADTQYF. V usage is TRBV4-1 and J usage is TRBJ2-3; 10 positions agree with TRBD1. The CDR3 covers 17 residues. Germline CDR1 MGHRA, CDR2 YSYEKL. J gave up 4 bases and V 3 bases, and 10 bases lay outside the gene matches.

This sequence joins TRBV28 and TRBJ2-7, with D tentatively TRBD2 (5 bases). Trimming took off 3 bases at V and 4 bases at J, with 13 bases between the two ends. Germline CDR1 is MDHEN and CDR2 is SYDVKM. The CDR3 extends over 14 amino acids. The CDR3 region has the DNA TGTGCCAGCAGTTTGGGAGCAGGTGGGTACGAGCAGTACGTC. Its protein product is CASSLGAGGYEQYV.

The rearrangement uses TRBV7-9 and TRBJ1-1; possible D gene TRBD1, 6 bases. CDR3 length: 15 residues. Looked up from germline, CDR1 is SEHNR and CDR2 is FQNEAQ (reference sequence). Trimming shortened V by 3 bases and J by 1 base, and 12 bases separated the two germline ends. The CDR3 DNA reads TGTGCCAGCAGCTTTCAGGGGCCAAGGAACACTGAAGCTTTCTTT. Residues: CASSFQGPRNTEAFF.

V is TRBV13 and J is TRBJ2-3; TRBD1 matches at 10 bases. CDR1 is PRHDT and CDR2 is FYEKMQ in the germline V gene (reference sequence). The V and J ends lost 8 bases and 1 base, in that order; junction bases with no gene match: 6. The CDR3 sequence is 15 residues long. The CDR3 here is CASAAGTGGTDTQYF. The CDR3 region has the DNA TGTGCCAGCGCCGCCGGGACAGGGGGCACAGATACGCAGTATTTT.

The chain is built from TRBV28 and TRBJ2-2; no reliable D call. The CDR3 covers 15 residues. Germline lookup yields CDR1 MDHEN and CDR2 SYDVKM. V shed 4 bases and J shed 5 bases, with 14 bases lying between them. CDR3 nucleotides: TGTGCCAGCAGTTCCCAGACACTCCGAACCGGGGAGCTGTTTTTT. This codes for CASSSQTLRTGELFF.

The genes are TRBV30 and TRBJ1-2, with 11 nucleotides matching TRBD1. The length of the CDR3 is 15 residues. The trim removed 8 bases at V and 4 bases at J, leaving 12 bases unmatched. CDR1 is GTSNPN and CDR2 is SVGIG in the germline V gene (reference sequence). The CDR3 DNA is TGTGCCAGGTCCCCACCGGGACAGGGGGGCTATGGCTACACCTTC. Encoded protein: CARSPPGQGGYGYTF.

The rearrangement links TRBV4-2 to TRBJ1-2, with D tentatively TRBD1 (5 bases). The CDR3 sequence is 13 residues long. In germline, CDR1 is LGHNA, CDR2 YNFKEQ. The germline V and J ends were trimmed by 1 base and 7 bases, with 10 bases remaining between them. The CDR3 sequence: CASSQAGPPGYTF. For the CDR3, the DNA is TGTGCCAGCAGCCAAGCAGGGCCGCCTGGCTACACCTTC.

The sample holds a few counts of this clone. The chain carries TRBV5-4 and TRBJ2-1; TRBD2 matches at 10 bases. The J segment lost 9 bases and the V segment lost 0 bases, leaving 9 bases of the junction unmatched. The germline V gene has CDR1 SGHNT and CDR2 YYREEE (reference sequence). The CDR3 totals 16 residues. CDR3 sequence reads: CASSLGVSGGSAEQFF. The CDR3 nucleotides read TGTGCCAGCAGCTTGGGTGTTAGCGGGGGGTCAGCTGAGCAGTTCTTC.